A selection of T cell receptor beta chains follows, all from one sample in a study of T cell responses to AZD1222 COVID-19 vaccine. Method: immunoSEQ multiplex PCR; TCRdb's copy keeps in-frame clones and lacks some. The data hold some 90,000 clones, with 75% to 90% observed a single time. The specimen comprised peripheral blood, sampled on day 0 of AZD1222 vaccination. The receptors were sampled from an adult in good health. Both conserved end residues are part of each CDR3. The D gene is left open where the match is weak. Only some rows state a clone size, as once, few, many or a class for expanded clones.

TRBJ1-1 | NA | TRBV30 | NA | CAWVPYGRVRDTEAFF | TGTGCCTGGGTTCCTTACGGGAGGGTAAGGGACACTGAAGCTTTCTTT
TRBJ1-1 | TRBD1 | TRBV6-5 | NA | CASSLDRVATEAFF | TGTGCCAGCAGCTTAGACAGGGTAGCCACTGAAGCTTTCTTT
TRBJ1-1 | TRBD1 | TRBV19 | NA | CATKGTVRDRYNTEAFF | TGTGCCACCAAAGGAACAGTCCGGGACAGATATAACACTGAAGCTTTCTTT
TRBJ1-2 | TRBD1 | TRBV7-8 | NA | CASSYRDRGYGYTF | TGTGCCAGCAGCTACCGGGACAGGGGCTATGGCTACACCTTC
TRBJ1-3 | TRBD1 | TRBV6-7 | NA | CAGTGTGESSGNTIYF | TGTGCCGGTACCGGGACAGGGGAAAGCTCTGGAAACACCATATATTTT
TRBJ1-1 | NA | TRBV19 | NA | CASNAESELDTEAFF | TGTGCCAGTAACGCCGAATCTGAATTGGACACTGAAGCTTTCTTT
TRBJ2-3 | NA | TRBV29-1 | once | CSVDGSTDTQYF | TGCAGCGTTGATGGATCCACAGATACGCAGTATTTT
TRBJ2-6 | NA | TRBV19 | NA | CASSISIGGTILSGANVLTF | TGTGCCAGTAGTATTTCAATCGGGGGAACTATTCTCTCTGGGGCCAACGTCCTGACTTTC
TRBJ2-1 | TRBD2 | TRBV10-3 | NA | CAISEWGRREVNEQFF | TGTGCCATCAGTGAGTGGGGACGGCGGGAGGTCAATGAGCAGTTCTTC
TRBJ1-1 | NA | TRBV5-4 | NA | CASCLERTVNTEAFF | TGTGCCAGCTGTTTGGAACGGACGGTGAACACTGAAGCTTTCTTT
TRBJ2-3 | NA | TRBV2 | once | CASSGGTQYF | TGTGCCAGCAGTGGGGGTACGCAGTATTTT
TRBJ1-3 | NA | TRBV5-4 | once | CASSYDGYSGNTIYF | TGTGCCAGCAGCTACGACGGTTACTCTGGAAACACCATATATTTT
TRBJ1-2 | TRBD1 | TRBV3-1/TRBV3-2 | NA | CASRLQGENGYTF | TGTGCCAGCAGACTACAGGGGGAGAATGGCTACACCTTC
TRBJ2-7 | NA | TRBV3-1/TRBV3-2 | NA | CASSTTYEQYF | TGTGCCAGCAGCACCACTTACGAGCAGTACTTC
TRBJ1-2 | NA | TRBV6-5 | NA | CASSYAGLANYGYTF | TGTGCCAGCAGTTACGCAGGATTAGCTAACTATGGCTACACCTTC
TRBJ1-1 | NA | TRBV5-1 | NA | CASSLFIGGTDTEAFF | TGCGCCAGCAGCTTGTTTATTGGGGGTACGGACACTGAAGCTTTCTTT
TRBJ2-2 | NA | TRBV27 | NA | CASSLRARATNTGELFF | TGTGCCAGCAGTTTAAGAGCCAGGGCGACGAACACCGGGGAGCTGTTTTTT
TRBJ1-5 | NA | TRBV6-2/TRBV6-3 | NA | CASSNRDSNQPQHF | TGTGCCAGCAGTAACCGGGACAGCAATCAGCCCCAGCATTTT
TRBJ2-7 | TRBD1 | TRBV27 | NA | CASSLKGTGIRHEQYF | TGTGCCAGCAGTTTAAAGGGGACAGGGATTCGCCACGAGCAGTACTTC
TRBJ1-6 | NA | TRBV18 | NA | CASSPRVNSPLHF | TGTGCCAGCTCACCCAGGGTTAACTCACCCCTCCACTTT
TRBJ1-6 | TRBD1 | TRBV7-3 | once | CASSLLGTGNNSPLHF | TGTGCCAGCAGCCTCCTCGGGACAGGGAATAATTCACCCCTCCACTTT
TRBJ2-1 | NA | TRBV4-2 | NA | CASSQRSGASYNEQFF | TGTGCCAGCAGCCAGCGGTCGGGGGCCAGCTACAATGAGCAGTTCTTC
TRBJ2-3 | NA | TRBV7-2 | NA | CASSLRQVHLETQYF | TGTGCCAGCAGCTTGCGCCAGGTGCATTTGGAAACGCAGTATTTT
TRBJ1-1 | TRBD1 | TRBV18 | NA | CASSATQGTGGEAFF | TGTGCCAGCTCAGCTACGCAAGGGACAGGGGGTGAAGCTTTCTTT
TRBJ1-5 | TRBD1 | TRBV7-9 | NA | CASSKGQGRQPQHF | TGTGCCAGCAGCAAGGGACAGGGACGACAGCCCCAGCATTTT
TRBJ1-4 | NA | TRBV25-1 | NA | CASPWCKGTNEKLFF | TGTGCCAGCCCATGGTGCAAGGGAACTAATGAAAAACTGTTTTTT
TRBJ1-1 | NA | TRBV30 | NA | CAWSVLGTPACEAFF | TGTGCCTGGAGTGTATTAGGGACTCCGGCCTGTGAAGCTTTCTTT
TRBJ1-6 | TRBD1 | TRBV7-2 | NA | CASSVRGRVDSPLHF | TGTGCCAGCAGCGTGAGGGGGCGCGTCGATTCACCCCTCCACTTT
TRBJ2-3 | TRBD1 | TRBV7-3 | NA | CASSSPDRGDTDTQYF | TGTGCCAGCAGCTCCCCGGACAGGGGCGACACAGATACGCAGTATTTT
TRBJ2-5 | NA | TRBV7-6 | NA | CASSLGPGNGLETQYF | TGTGCCAGCAGCTTAGGCCCGGGCAACGGCTTGGAGACCCAGTACTTC
TRBJ2-1 | TRBD1 | TRBV6-4 | NA | CASSPDREVDEQFF | TGTGCCAGCAGCCCTGACAGGGAAGTAGATGAGCAGTTCTTC
TRBJ1-1 | NA | TRBV18 | NA | CASSSHVGAHMNTEAFF | TGTGCCAGCTCATCACACGTGGGGGCCCACATGAACACTGAAGCTTTCTTT
TRBJ2-5 | TRBD2 | TRBV12-5 | NA | CASGYLAGAQETQYF | TGTGCTAGTGGTTATCTAGCGGGAGCTCAAGAGACCCAGTACTTC
TRBJ1-4 | TRBD1 | TRBV19 | NA | CASSLGTGMGEKLFF | TGTGCCAGTAGTCTCGGGACAGGGATGGGAGAAAAACTGTTTTTT
TRBJ1-1 | NA | TRBV12-5 | NA | CASGPTNMNTEAFF | TGTGCTAGTGGTCCCACAAACATGAACACTGAAGCTTTCTTT
TRBJ2-1 | TRBD2 | TRBV19 | NA | CASSHTSGRRNEQFF | TGTGCCAGTAGTCACACTAGCGGGAGGAGGAATGAGCAGTTCTTC
TRBJ2-7 | TRBD2 | TRBV6-2/TRBV6-3 | NA | CASSRTSASSYEQYF | TGTGCCAGCAGTCGGACTAGCGCCTCCTCCTACGAGCAGTACTTC
TRBJ1-6 | TRBD1 | TRBV3-1/TRBV3-2 | few | CASSLQGGNSPLHF | TGTGCCAGCAGCCTCCAGGGGGGTAATTCACCCCTCCACTTT